This passage covers 8 T cell receptor beta chains from one sample sequenced in a study of cytomegalovirus exposure and HLA in healthy donors. Primers for the PCR totalled 60 Vbeta and 13 Jbeta. Generated by immunoSEQ multiplex PCR, the TCRdb table keeps only in-frame clones and is missing some. Of roughly 98,000 clones in the sample, roughly 79% were seen once. Sequenced input: PBMCs. These receptors all stem from a man aged 35 to 55 in good health and CMV-seronegative.

The rearrangement links TRBV6-1 to TRBJ1-1; tentative D call: TRBD1 (6 bases). This CDR3 region has 15 residues. The V end lost 1 base, the J end lost 5 bases, and 14 bases lay between the germline ends. Germline V gene data show CDR1 as MNHNS and CDR2 as SASEGT. The CDR3 DNA sequence: TGTGCCAGCAGTGAAGACACCAACAGGGTTACTGAAGCTTTCTTT. Translated, it gives CASSEDTNRVTEAFF.

V gene TRBV6-1 combines with J gene TRBJ2-3; 8 bases match TRBD1. Trimming at V came to 6 bases and at J to 3 bases, leaving 2 bases not matched to a gene. CDR3 size: 13 residues. CDR1 and CDR2 from the germline V gene are MNHNS and SASEGT. CDR3 region: CASRDRVTDTQYF. The CDR3 region has the DNA TGTGCCAGCAGGGACAGGGTTACAGATACGCAGTATTTT.

The CDR3 coding sequence is TGTGCCAGCAGTTCCGTGGGGACAGGGAACACCGGGGAGCTGTTTTTT. Its protein product is CASSSVGTGNTGELFF. V usage is TRBV28 and J usage is TRBJ2-2; 8 bases align to TRBD1. Germline assignment: CDR1 MDHEN and CDR2 SYDVKM. The CDR3 has 16 residues. Unmatched junction bases numbered 5, after V lost 4 bases and J lost 1 base.

The gene calls are TRBV5-1 and TRBJ2-2; no clear D gene. V dropped 1 base and J dropped 5 bases, with 9 bases sitting between them. CDR3 length: 14 residues. CDR1 is SGHRS, CDR2 YFSETQ, per germline. CDR3 amino acids: CASSLIGATGELFF. The CDR3 nucleotides are TGCGCCAGCAGCTTGATTGGAGCTACCGGGGAGCTGTTTTTT.

The chain employs TRBV28 and TRBJ2-1; 12 bases match TRBD2. V lost 6 bases to trimming and J lost 6 bases; unmatched junction nucleotides: 18. The CDR3 runs 19 residues. CDR1 and CDR2 from the germline V gene are MDHEN and SYDVKM. CDR3: CASRGPRTSGVFWINEQFF. The CDR3 nucleotides read TGTGCCAGCAGGGGCCCTAGGACTAGCGGGGTATTTTGGATCAATGAGCAGTTCTTC.

There are a few counts of this clone. This chain links TRBV18 with TRBJ1-1; D might be TRBD1 (6 bases). Between the trimmed V and J ends, which lost 0 bases and 1 base, there was a span of 12 bases. The CDR3 runs to 16 residues. CDR1 and CDR2 (germline): KGHSH, LQKENI. CDR3 sequence reads: CASSPPAGVQNTEAFF. In DNA, the CDR3 is TGTGCCAGCTCACCACCGGCAGGGGTACAGAACACTGAAGCTTTCTTT.

The chain couples TRBV11-3 to TRBJ2-7, with TRBD2 identical over 8 bases. Germline V gene sequence: CDR1 SGHNT, CDR2 YENEEA. The ends lost 5 bases at V and 6 bases at J; junction bases unmatched: 15. This CDR3 region has 16 residues. The CDR3 here is CASSPGKVAGFGEQYF. For the CDR3, the DNA is TGTGCCAGCAGCCCCGGTAAAGTAGCGGGATTTGGCGAGCAGTACTTC. Drawing the rest from reference TRBV11-3 and TRBJ2-7, the complete variable domain is EAGVVQSPRYKIIEKKQPVAFWCNPISGHNTLYWYLQNLGQGPELLIRYENEEAVDDSQLPKDRFSAERLKGVDSTLKIQPAELGDSAVYLCASSPGKVAGFGEQYFGPGTRLTVT.

This clone has more than one count but fewer than ten. J is TRBJ1-1 and V is TRBV19, with unresolved D. The germline gives CDR1 LNHDA, CDR2 SQIVND (reference sequence). V lost 6 bases, J lost 1 base, and 18 bases lay in between. This CDR3 region has 16 residues. The CDR3 region is CASRRRTSRGNTEAFF. Here the CDR3 DNA reads TGTGCCAGTAGGAGACGGACCTCTCGGGGGAACACTGAAGCTTTCTTT.